The next 31 T cell receptor beta chains were all read from a single sample in a study of CD8 T cells in ankylosing spondylitis. For these TCRs, the target antigens are not known. MiXCR was run by TCRdb on the 5' RACE reads, yielding one entry per CDR3 protein. The sample has about 750,000 distinct CDR3 sequences; 19% are singletons. Findings and caveats of the study: Within ankylosing spondylitis blood, a TCR beta motif made up of roughly eight highly homologous variants appeared to be characteristic.

Sequencing used blood, either unsorted or a sorted T cell fraction (not recorded which). The receptors derive from a male donor with ankylosing spondylitis.

This clonotype has just a few counts. The CDR3 DNA is TGTGCCACCAGCAAAGGTGGGGCGCCGAGGACTGAAGCTTTCTTT. Protein sequence: CATSKGGAPRTEAFF. V is TRBV15 and J is TRBJ1-1; D possibly corresponds to TRBD1 (5 bases). The CDR3 is 15 amino acids. Germline lookup yields CDR1 LNHNV and CDR2 YYDKDF (reference sequence). V was trimmed by 4 bases and J by 5 bases, leaving 17 bases between them.

This clonotype was recorded a few times. This chain joins TRBV27 and TRBJ2-7, with D perhaps TRBD2 (6 bases). V lost 6 bases and J 2 bases, leaving 17 bases between the germline ends. CDR3 length: 15 residues. Germline V gives CDR1 MNHEY, CDR2 SMNVEV (reference sequence). The CDR3 DNA reads as TGTGCCAGCAGGAGAGGACGGGAGATCACCTACGAGCAGTACTTC. Encoded protein: CASRRGREITYEQYF.

This chain connects TRBV7-9 to TRBJ1-4, with 9 bases matching TRBD1. CDR3 length: 14 residues. The germline gives CDR1 SEHNR, CDR2 FQNEAQ (reference sequence). Trimming cost V 3 bases and J 8 bases; bases outside gene matches: 4. The CDR3 DNA follows: TGTGCCAGCAGCTTCCCCGGACAGGGGGAAAAACTGTTTTTT. This encodes CASSFPGQGEKLFF. Complete variable domain (other parts from reference TRBV7-9 and TRBJ1-4): DTGVSQNPRHKITKRGQNVTFRCDPISEHNRLYWYRQTLGQGPEFLTYFQNEAQLEKSRLLSDRFSAERPKGSFSTLEIQRTEQGDSAMYLCASSFPGQGEKLFFGSGTQLSVL.

This clonotype has at least ten counts. The CDR3 bases are TGTGCCAGCAGCTTAAGCTCGAGAGGAAACACCATATATTTT. As protein: CASSLSSRGNTIYF. J is TRBJ1-3 and V is TRBV7-9, with D unclear. V lost 2 bases to trimming and J lost 4 bases, with 9 bases between them. Germline loops: CDR1 SEHNR, CDR2 FQNEAQ (reference sequence). The CDR3 is 14 amino acids.

In regard to this clonotype: A read error may account for a junction end that differs from germline. The CDR3 loop reads CASSLSKAGTTDF. The CDR3, as DNA: TGTGCCAGCAGCTTAAGTAAAGCCGGGACAACCGACTTC. The rearrangement links TRBV11-2 to TRBJ1-2; perhaps TRBD1 as D (6 bases). Germline V CDR1 and CDR2: SGHAT, FQNNGV. The length of the CDR3 is 13 residues.

The CDR3 region has the DNA TGTGCCAGCTCAGAGCGGAGCATGAACACTGAAGCTTTCTTT. Translated, it gives CASSERSMNTEAFF. The chain carries TRBV18 and TRBJ1-1, with D unclear. The CDR3 runs 14 residues. Trimming removed 5 bases at V and 0 bases at J, with 10 bases between. The germline V gene has CDR1 KGHSH and CDR2 LQKENI. The full variable domain, rest sourced from reference TRBV18 and TRBJ1-1, is NAGVMQNPRHLVRRRGQEARLRCSPMKGHSHVYWYRQLPEEGLKFMVYLQKENIIDESGMPKERFSAEFPKEGPSILRIQQVVRGDSAAYFCASSERSMNTEAFFGQGTRLTVV.

This clonotype was picked up a small number of times. This chain links TRBV2 with TRBJ1-4; 9 positions match TRBD1. From germline, CDR1 is SNHLY and CDR2 FYNNEI. CDR3 length: 18 amino acids. The junction had 15 bases not matched to a gene; V was cut back by 7 bases and J by 3 bases. CDR3 DNA: TGTGCCAGCACCCACATAGCGGGGACAGGGACAGCTAATGAAAAACTGTTTTTT. Encoded protein: CASTHIAGTGTANEKLFF. Full variable domain (remainder filled in from reference TRBV2 and TRBJ1-4): EPEVTQTPSHQVTQMGQEVILRCVPISNHLYFYWYRQILGQKVEFLVSFYNNEISEKSEIFDDQFSVERPDGSNFTLKIRSTKLEDSAMYFCASTHIAGTGTANEKLFFGSGTQLSVL.

This clonotype came up a few times. The CDR3 reads CSARGLAGNSYEQYF. The CDR3 region has the DNA TGCAGTGCTAGAGGACTAGCGGGCAACTCCTACGAGCAGTACTTC. The V and J genes are TRBV20-1 and TRBJ2-7; 10 bases line up with TRBD2. Trimming took 1 base from V and 0 from J; bases not matched to a gene: 3. Germline V gene data show CDR1 as DFQATT and CDR2 as SNEGSKA (reference sequence). The CDR3 sequence is 15 residues long.

In its sample, this clonotype was seen a few times. The V and J genes are TRBV11-2 and TRBJ2-2; D uncertain. Trimming shortened V by 2 bases and J by 2 bases, and 9 bases separated the two germline ends. The CDR3 sequence is 15 residues long. CDR1 is SGHAT, CDR2 FQNNGV, per germline. CDR3 region: CASSLYPFNTGELFF. CDR3 DNA: TGTGCCAGCAGCTTATACCCCTTTAACACCGGGGAGCTGTTTTTT. Combining the CDR3 with reference TRBV11-2 and TRBJ2-2 gives the whole variable domain EAGVAQSPRYKIIEKRQSVAFWCNPISGHATLYWYQQILGQGPKLLIQFQNNGVVDDSQLPKDRFSAERLKGVDSTLKIQPAKLEDSAVYLCASSLYPFNTGELFFGEGSRLTVL.

This chain joins TRBV12-3 or TRBV12-4 and TRBJ1-6; D remains unclear. The germline V and J ends were trimmed by 6 bases and 7 bases, with 19 bases remaining between them. The CDR3 sequence is 16 residues long. For the CDR3, the DNA is TGTGCCAGCAGCCCGCGTAATAAGGTGTCGAATTCACCCCTCCACTTT. Translated, it gives CASSPRNKVSNSPLHF.

This clonotype was counted only a few times. The V gene is TRBV29-1, the J gene TRBJ2-1; D unclear. Germline values: CDR1 SQVTM, CDR2 ANQGSEA. CDR3 length equals 15 residues. With 0 bases removed from V and 7 bases from J, the gap between germline ends came to 16 bases. As DNA, the CDR3 is TGCAGCGTTGAAGATCCCCAGCGAATACAAAATGAGCAGTTCTTC. As protein: CSVEDPQRIQNEQFF.

This clonotype has just a few counts. This sequence joins TRBV12-3 or TRBV12-4 and TRBJ2-5, with a possible D match to TRBD1 (6 bases). The CDR3 has 15 residues. Trimming cost V 3 bases and J 9 bases, with 20 bases left between them. CDR3 in DNA: TGTGCCAGCAGTTTCCCGGGCAAGGAGCCAGGGGCCCAGTACTTC. Protein product: CASSFPGKEPGAQYF.

The table lists this clonotype with a few counts. V gene TRBV27 combines with J gene TRBJ1-6; the D is unclear. Germline V gene data show CDR1 as MNHEY and CDR2 as SMNVEV (reference sequence). Trimming pared 4 bases from V and 8 bases from J, leaving 9 bases between. The CDR3 is 13 amino acids. This CDR3 is CASSSLVDSPLHF. The CDR3 coding sequence is TGTGCCAGCAGTTCCCTCGTGGATTCACCCCTCCACTTT.

This clonotype was seen only a few times. The rearrangement links TRBV20-1 to TRBJ2-3, with a tentative D call TRBD1 (6 bases). This CDR3 comprises 15 residues. The germline V gene encodes CDR1 DFQATT and CDR2 SNEGSKA (reference sequence). Trimming removed 5 bases from V and 0 bases from J, with 15 bases in between. The CDR3 DNA follows: TGCAGTGCTTCCGGGACAACTATGAGCACAGATACGCAGTATTTT. This sequence encodes CSASGTTMSTDTQYF.

J is TRBJ2-5 and V is TRBV20-1; D is possibly TRBD1 (7 bases). The CDR3 length is 15 residues. Trimming removed 1 base from V and 5 bases from J, with 17 bases in between. The germline CDR1 and CDR2 sequences are DFQATT and SNEGSKA (reference sequence). In DNA form, the CDR3 reads TGCAGTGCTAGAGCCTCCGGGTCAGGGGGGGAGACCCAGTACTTC. It encodes CSARASGSGGETQYF.

The chain is built from TRBV20-1 and TRBJ2-1; TRBD2 matches at 7 bases. V was pared by 5 bases and J by 4 bases, with 11 bases of the junction left unmatched. The CDR3 loop spans 15 amino acids. CDR1 and CDR2 (germline): DFQATT, SNEGSKA (reference sequence). This CDR3 reads CSAAPSSGAYNEQFF. CDR3 in DNA: TGCAGTGCTGCCCCCTCCAGCGGGGCTTACAATGAGCAGTTCTTC.

The V gene is TRBV6-1, the J gene TRBJ1-1, with D possibly matching TRBD1 (5 bases). The CDR3 covers 15 residues. Trimming removed 6 bases at V and 0 bases at J, with 14 bases between. Germline V gives CDR1 MNHNS, CDR2 SASEGT. CDR3 in DNA: TGTGCCAGCAGCGACAGACTCAGGATGAACACTGAAGCTTTCTTT. Translating it yields CASSDRLRMNTEAFF.

This clonotype was observed a few times. One end of the junction varies from germline; a read error may be responsible. V gene TRBV5-1 combines with J gene TRBJ1-1; D not resolved. The CDR3 contains 19 residues. In germline, CDR1 is SGHRS, CDR2 YFSETQ. In DNA form, the CDR3 reads TGCGCCAGCAGCTATTGGCATCCGACCTATCCAAGAGTGAACACTGAAGCTTTTTTT. Residues: CASSYWHPTYPRVNTEAFF.

This clonotype was detected only a few times. The rearrangement links TRBV12-3 or TRBV12-4 to TRBJ1-6, with D maybe TRBD1 (5 bases). The CDR3 runs 14 residues. V was trimmed by 3 bases and J by 10 bases, leaving 13 bases between them. The CDR3 sequence: CASSFSRELSPLHF. The CDR3 DNA is TGTGCCAGCAGTTTTTCCAGGGAGTTGTCACCCCTCCACTTT.

There are a few counts of this clonotype. This sequence joins TRBV5-1 and TRBJ1-4, with 7 bases that match TRBD1. CDR1 and CDR2 from the germline V gene are SGHRS and YFSETQ. Trimming removed 4 bases from V and 4 bases from J; junction bases left unmatched: 13. CDR3 size: 17 residues. CDR3 bases: TGCGCCAGCAGCCCGGGGGACAGCCTAGGGGGTAATGAAAAACTGTTTTTT. Amino acids: CASSPGDSLGGNEKLFF. Drawing the rest from reference TRBV5-1 and TRBJ1-4, the complete variable domain is KAGVTQTPRYLIKTRGQQVTLSCSPISGHRSVSWYQQTPGQGLQFLFEYFSETQRNKGNFPGRFSGRQFSNSRSEMNVSTLELGDSALYLCASSPGDSLGGNEKLFFGSGTQLSVL.

A few counts support this clonotype. The rearrangement uses TRBV25-1 and TRBJ2-2, with D tentatively TRBD2 (6 bases). The CDR3 has 16 amino acids. V lost 2 bases, J lost 5 bases, and 15 bases lay in between. Germline CDR1 is MGHDK and CDR2 is SYGVNS. The CDR3 region is CASSEGLEGRTGELFF. In DNA form, the CDR3 reads TGTGCCAGCAGTGAAGGGCTTGAGGGGAGGACCGGGGAGCTGTTTTTT.

This clonotype was counted a few times. The chain's CDR3 is CSVEGYTNEQFF. As DNA, the CDR3 is TGCAGCGTTGAAGGCTACACCAATGAGCAGTTCTTC. The genes are TRBV29-1 and TRBJ2-1; no reliable D call. The CDR3 has 12 residues. The V and J ends lost 1 base and 6 bases respectively, with 7 bases between them. Germline CDR1 reads SQVTM; CDR2 reads ANQGSEA.

This clonotype has more than one count but fewer than ten. The rearrangement links TRBV12-3 or TRBV12-4 to TRBJ2-2; 9 nucleotides align to TRBD1. V lost 6 bases, J lost 7 bases, and 6 bases stayed unmatched. CDR3 size: 14 residues. CDR3 region: CASRRQGVNGELFF. The CDR3, as DNA: TGTGCCAGCAGGCGACAGGGGGTTAACGGGGAGCTGTTTTTT.

The chain couples TRBV12-3 or TRBV12-4 to TRBJ2-7; D may be TRBD1 (5 bases). The CDR3 spans 15 residues. V was shortened by 2 bases and J by 5 bases, with 16 bases between the two germline ends. The CDR3 nucleotides read TGTGCCAGCAGTTTAAAGGCAGGGCAACCCCACGAGCAGTACTTC. Its translation: CASSLKAGQPHEQYF.

This clonotype appeared many times. The chain uses TRBV7-2 and TRBJ2-1; D is possibly TRBD1 (5 bases). Germline-derived CDR1 and CDR2 are SGHTA and FQGNSA. There are 15 residues in the CDR3. Between the trimmed V and J ends, which lost 5 bases and 2 bases, there was a span of 13 bases. In DNA form, the CDR3 reads TGTGCCAGCAGCCTATCCAGGGTACCCTACAATGAGCAGTTCTTC. Amino acids: CASSLSRVPYNEQFF. Complete variable domain (other parts from reference TRBV7-2 and TRBJ2-1): GAGVSQSPSNKVTEKGKDVELRCDPISGHTALYWYRQSLGQGLEFLIYFQGNSAPDKSGLPSDRFSAERTGGSVSTLTIQRTQQEDSAVYLCASSLSRVPYNEQFFGPGTRLTVL.

The V gene is TRBV20-1, the J gene TRBJ2-2; 7 nucleotides agree with TRBD1. The CDR3 is 16 amino acids. The V segment lost 6 bases and the J segment 0 bases; nucleotides outside the gene matches: 10. Germline V CDR1 and CDR2: DFQATT, SNEGSKA (reference sequence). In DNA, the CDR3 is TGCAGTGCACGAAGAACCGGGACAGCGAACACCGGGGAGCTGTTTTTT. Protein sequence: CSARRTGTANTGELFF.

CDR3 region: CASSPQTGTNQPQHF. CDR3 DNA sequence: TGTGCCAGCAGCCCCCAGACAGGGACCAATCAGCCCCAGCATTTT. The chain is built from TRBV7-2 and TRBJ1-5; 7 nucleotides match TRBD1. V trimming: 5 bases; J trimming: 3 bases; junction bases outside the gene matches: 7. The germline V gene has CDR1 SGHTA and CDR2 FQGNSA. This CDR3 region has 15 residues.

This clonotype was seen only once. The germline gene is not matched at one end of the junction; a read error may be the cause. The chain carries TRBV12-3 or TRBV12-4 and TRBJ2-5, with 10 bases matching TRBD2. The CDR3 is made up of 19 amino acids. The CDR3 sequence is CTSSLAWGLAGAFQETQYF. The CDR3 DNA follows: TGTACCAGCAGTTTAGCGTGGGGGCTAGCGGGAGCCTTTCAAGAGACCCAGTACTTC.

This chain uses TRBV29-1 with TRBJ2-7, with D hard to call. There are 12 residues in the CDR3. Trimming took 2 bases from V and 5 from J, leaving 10 bases between them. CDR1 is SQVTM, CDR2 ANQGSEA, per germline. Written as DNA, the CDR3 is TGCAGCGTTGAACTAGACCCCGACGAGCAGTACTTC. The encoded protein is CSVELDPDEQYF.

This clonotype has only a few counts. This chain links TRBV19 with TRBJ1-1; 10 positions match TRBD1. The CDR3 is 16 residues long. Germline V CDR1 and CDR2: LNHDA, SQIVND (reference sequence). Germline trimming cut 4 bases from V and 5 bases from J; bases unmatched to any gene: 10. CDR3 sequence reads: CASSNDRGLGETEAFF. The CDR3 nucleotides are TGTGCCAGTAGTAATGACAGGGGGCTTGGGGAGACTGAAGCTTTCTTT.

This clonotype turned up a few times. This chain uses TRBV13 with TRBJ1-5; D possibly corresponds to TRBD1 (5 bases). There are 13 residues in the CDR3. CDR1 is PRHDT, CDR2 FYEKMQ, per germline (reference sequence). Trimming left V 4 bases short and J 4 bases short, with 8 bases between. The CDR3 coding sequence is TGTGCCAGCAGCTCGGGACCAAATCAGCCCCAGCATTTT. Translating gives CASSSGPNQPQHF.